This T cell receptor beta chain was sequenced in a study of blood T cell repertoires in COVID-19. Study overall: Samples representing acute and convalescent COVID-19 were sourced from the United States, Italy and Spain. Sample material is recorded as cDNA or gDNA derived from T cells, B-cell-depleted T cells, or PBMCs.

In the original analysis: Reference gene primer amplification gave nucleated cell count estimates. The data were produced by immunoSEQ multiplex PCR, yet TCRdb's version contains in-frame clones alone and is incomplete. V and J calls and clone size are those listed in that table; D and trimming were worked out from the DNA. Here the sample spans approximately 58,000 clones, approximately 78% being singletons. The V gene's germline CDR1 is SGHRS and CDR2 YFSETQ. The CDR3 loop spans 15 amino acids. J lost 3 bases, V lost 2 bases, and 8 bases had no gene match. The chain is built from TRBV5-1 and TRBJ2-7; TRBD2 agrees at 7 bases. The sequenced sample was peripheral blood. The TCR originated in a man aged 60 to 69 with COVID-19, enrolled during active disease. CDR3 amino acids: CASSLTIRGDYEQYF. The CDR3 DNA follows: TGCGCCAGCAGCTTAACAATCCGGGGGGACTACGAGCAGTACTTC.